This T cell receptor beta chain was found in a study of T-cell memory formation after mild COVID-19. Germline V gives CDR1 SNHLY, CDR2 FYNNEI. This CDR3 contains 18 residues. V dropped 1 base and J dropped 0 bases, with 18 bases sitting between them. Each CDR3 protein is one row after TCRdb ran MiXCR on the 5' RACE reads. The sample includes roughly 480,000 distinct CDR3 sequences, around a quarter of them seen just once. The TCR comes from an adult woman who had mild COVID-19 (a few samples of this study predate the infection). Cell type and time point are not known. This chain connects TRBV2 to TRBJ1-2; no clear D gene. The sequenced sample was PBMCs or a T cell subset sorted from them (not recorded which). The CDR3 DNA sequence: TGTGCCAGCAGTGAAGACAGCGACTTTAGATTTTCTAACTATGGCTACACCTTC. It codes for CASSEDSDFRFSNYGYTF.